This is a list of T cell receptor beta chains from one sample in a study of blood T cell repertoires in COVID-19. Sequenced by immunoSEQ multiplex PCR; TCRdb stores in-frame clones only, minus some. There are approximately 300,000 clones in the sample; about 82% occur only once, and 1.5% to 2% lies in the top ten. The specimen sequenced was peripheral blood. Receptors were obtained from a woman in her fifties or sixties with acute or convalescent COVID-19. The CDR3 runs from the conserved cysteine through the conserved F or W. D genes are given only for firm matches. Only some rows state a clone size, as once, few, many or a class for expanded clones.

J gene	CDR3 length	D gene	clone size	V gene	CDR3 DNA	CDR3 protein
TRBJ2-1	15	NA	NA	TRBV7-2	TGTGCCAGCAGCGCCAGCGGCGGCTCCTACAATGAGCAGTTCTTC	CASSASGGSYNEQFF
TRBJ2-1	17	TRBD2	NA	TRBV4-3	TGCGCCAGCAGCCAAGATAGCGGGAGGGTTTCGGTTGGTGAGCAGTTCTTC	CASSQDSGRVSVGEQFF
TRBJ1-5	13	NA	NA	TRBV24-1	TGTGCCACCAGTGATTCGGGAAATCAGCCCCAGCATTTT	CATSDSGNQPQHF
TRBJ2-2	12	NA	NA	TRBV7-3	TGTGCCAGCAGCACTAACACCGGGGAGCTGTTTTTT	CASSTNTGELFF
TRBJ2-2	15	NA	NA	TRBV5-1	TGCGCCAGCAGCTTGGCGGGAGAGGGCACCGGGGAGCTGTTTTTT	CASSLAGEGTGELFF
TRBJ1-2	16	NA	NA	TRBV27	TGTGCCAGCAGCTGGTCGCGCGACAGGAAGCGGTCTGGCTACACCTTC	CASSWSRDRKRSGYTF
TRBJ2-2	15	TRBD1	NA	TRBV28	TGTGCCAGCAGCACCCGGGACAGGAACACCGGGGAGCTGTTTTTT	CASSTRDRNTGELFF
TRBJ2-2	13	NA	once	TRBV11-3	TGTGCCAGCAGCCCCATTAACACCGGGGAGCTGTTTTTT	CASSPINTGELFF
TRBJ2-7	15	TRBD2	NA	TRBV28	TGTGCCAGCAGCCGTCGGACTAGCGGGAGTTACGAGCAGTACTTC	CASSRRTSGSYEQYF
TRBJ2-7	13	TRBD1	NA	TRBV29-1	TGCAGCGTACCGGGACAGGGAGTGTACGAGCAGTACTTC	CSVPGQGVYEQYF
TRBJ1-1	14	NA	NA	TRBV18	TGTGCCAGCTCACCGTTATCTGTGAACACTGAAGCTTTCTTT	CASSPLSVNTEAFF
TRBJ1-5	16	NA	NA	TRBV7-2	TGTGCCAGCAGCCTACTGGGACATTTTAGCAATCAGCCCCAGCATTTT	CASSLLGHFSNQPQHF
TRBJ2-2	19	TRBD2	NA	TRBV7-9	TGTGCCAGCAGCCCCGTGCTGGTCGGGACTAGTCAGAACACCGGGGAGCTGTTTTTT	CASSPVLVGTSQNTGELFF
TRBJ2-7	14	TRBD1	NA	TRBV9	TGTGCCAGCAGCGAGGGGGCTTCGGCCTACGAGCAGTACTTC	CASSEGASAYEQYF
TRBJ2-5	16	TRBD1	once	TRBV11-2	TGTGCCAGCAGCTTACTTGCTACAGGGGGCCAAGAGACCCAGTACTTC	CASSLLATGGQETQYF
TRBJ1-2	16	NA	NA	TRBV7-9	TGTGCCAGCAGCTTAAGGCCAGGGGTACGGGACTATGGCTACACCTTC	CASSLRPGVRDYGYTF
TRBJ2-1	14	NA	NA	TRBV29-1	TGCAGCGTTGTAGGCGGAACCTCCTACAATGAGCAGTTCTTC	CSVVGGTSYNEQFF
TRBJ2-1	16	TRBD2	NA	TRBV7-9	TGTGCCAGCAGCTCGTCCCAGCGGGGGACCTACAATGAGCAGTTCTTC	CASSSSQRGTYNEQFF
TRBJ1-5	14	NA	NA	TRBV9	TGTGCCAGCAACGACGGGGGTAGCAATCAGCCCCAGCATTTT	CASNDGGSNQPQHF
TRBJ1-1	13	TRBD1	NA	TRBV29-1	TGCAGCGGTCAAGGACAGGGGTCCACTGAAGCTTTCTTT	CSGQGQGSTEAFF
TRBJ2-7	15	TRBD2	many	TRBV7-9	TGTGCCAGCAGCTCCCGGACTAGCGGGACAGGGGAGCAGTACTTC	CASSSRTSGTGEQYF
TRBJ1-4	16	TRBD1	NA	TRBV11-2	TGTGCCAGCAGCGCGACAGGGGGCCAGGGTCGTGAAAAACTGTTTTTT	CASSATGGQGREKLFF
TRBJ2-7	12	NA	NA	TRBV11-3	TGTGCCAGCAGCTTAGACGGGGTGAGGCAGTACTTC	CASSLDGVRQYF
TRBJ2-1	15	TRBD1	NA	TRBV6-2/TRBV6-3	TGTGCCAGCAGTCGGGACAGGGGGCTTTACAATGAGCAGTTCTTC	CASSRDRGLYNEQFF
TRBJ1-2	14	TRBD1	NA	TRBV2	TGTGCCAGCAGCGTGACAGGGGTTGGCTATGGCTACACCTTC	CASSVTGVGYGYTF
TRBJ2-5	15	NA	NA	TRBV5-1	TGCGCCAGCAGCTTGGCACAGGGCGAGCAAGAGACCCAGTACTTC	CASSLAQGEQETQYF
TRBJ1-6	14	NA	few	TRBV5-1	TGCGCCAGCAGCTTGGGAACAGGCTATTCACCCCTCCACTTT	CASSLGTGYSPLHF
TRBJ2-6	16	NA	NA	TRBV25-1	TGTGCCAGCAGTGAATTTCCCGGGGCTGGGGCCAACGTCCTGACTTTC	CASSEFPGAGANVLTF
TRBJ2-7	14	NA	NA	TRBV5-1	TGCGCCAGCAGCTTGACAGGGAGCTCCTACGAGCAGTACTTC	CASSLTGSSYEQYF
TRBJ2-1	16	TRBD2	NA	TRBV18	TGTGCCAGCTCACCACCGGTAGCGGGAGGGCCAAATGAGCAGTTCTTC	CASSPPVAGGPNEQFF
TRBJ1-4	12	NA	few	TRBV7-9	TGTGCCAGCCGGGCCAGGGAAGAAAAACTGTTTTTT	CASRAREEKLFF
TRBJ2-5	13	NA	few	TRBV7-9	TGTGCCAGCAGCTTAGTGGCCCAAGAGACCCAGTACTTC	CASSLVAQETQYF
TRBJ2-6	19	TRBD2	NA	TRBV7-8	TGTGCCAGCAGCTTATTTAGTTATCGCGGGAGGTTTGGGGCCAACGTCCTGACTTTC	CASSLFSYRGRFGANVLTF
TRBJ1-5	15	TRBD1	NA	TRBV10-3	TGTGCCATCAGTGATTTCGGAAGGGGGCTGGGGGCCCAGCATTTT	CAISDFGRGLGAQHF
TRBJ2-7	15	NA	NA	TRBV9	TGTGCCAGCAGCGTAGCTTCCGGGTCAACCTACGAGCAGTACTTC	CASSVASGSTYEQYF
TRBJ1-1	14	TRBD1	NA	TRBV10-3	TGTGCCATCAGTGAGACAGGGGAGGATACTGAAGCTTTCTTT	CAISETGEDTEAFF
TRBJ2-1	17	TRBD2	NA	TRBV25-1	TGTGCCAGCAGTAAGGCGGGGGGCGCGAGCTCCTACAATGAGCAGTTCTTC	CASSKAGGASSYNEQFF
TRBJ2-3	16	TRBD2	NA	TRBV18	TGTGCCAGCTCAGCAGGGACTAGCGGCCGCACAGATACGCAGTATTTT	CASSAGTSGRTDTQYF
TRBJ1-2	12	NA	NA	TRBV28	TGTGCCAGCAGTTTATCGGGAGCTGGCTACACCTTC	CASSLSGAGYTF
TRBJ1-5	16	NA	NA	TRBV7-8	TGTGCCAGCACGAAGGGAGACCCGGGACAAAATCAGCCCCAGCATTTT	CASTKGDPGQNQPQHF
TRBJ1-5	15	NA	NA	TRBV2	TGTGCCAGCAGTGAGGGGCAGAATGGTTATCAGCCCCAGCATTTT	CASSEGQNGYQPQHF
TRBJ2-2	17	TRBD1	few	TRBV7-6	TGTGCCAGCAGCTTAGGTGGACTGGGACAGGGTCCCGGGGAGCTGTTTTTT	CASSLGGLGQGPGELFF
TRBJ2-5	16	TRBD2	NA	TRBV7-3	TGTGCCAGCAGCAACCAAGCGGGAGGGCGGGAGGAGACCCAGTACTTC	CASSNQAGGREETQYF
TRBJ1-4	16	NA	NA	TRBV6-6	TGTGCCAGCAGACTTTTTCTCGGTTCAACTAATGAAAAACTGTTTTTT	CASRLFLGSTNEKLFF
TRBJ2-2	18	TRBD2	NA	TRBV6-2/TRBV6-3	TGTGCCAGCACCCCGGCGGTAGCGGGACGCTATATCGCCGGGGAGCTGTTTTTT	CASTPAVAGRYIAGELFF
TRBJ1-5	20	TRBD1	NA	TRBV19	TGTGCCAGTAGTACGGCGGAGGGTACAGGGGAGCTTTATAGCAATCAGCCCCAGCATTTT	CASSTAEGTGELYSNQPQHF
TRBJ2-7	12	TRBD1	NA	TRBV30	TGTGCCTGGATCGAGGGGGCAGGGCAGCAGTACTTC	CAWIEGAGQQYF
TRBJ2-7	16	TRBD2	NA	TRBV13	TGTGCCAGCAGCTTAGGAATAGCGGGAGACTCCTACGAGCAGTACTTC	CASSLGIAGDSYEQYF